These T cell receptor beta chains were read from a single sample in a study of beta chain features in type 1 diabetes. TCRdb's copy holds only in-frame clones and misses some; the assay was immunoSEQ multiplex PCR. The table lists hundreds of thousands of clones, 9.3% of them singletons, with 0.95% to 1.1% in the top ten. The sequenced material came from central memory CD4+ T cells from blood. These receptors all stem from a man aged 25-40 years with type 1 diabetes. The CDR3 runs from the conserved cysteine through the conserved F or W. Each record gives: D gene, V gene, J gene, CDR3 protein. D genes are given only for firm matches.

TRBD2	TRBV7-2	TRBJ2-3	CASSFVGGGTDTQYF
NA	TRBV5-1	TRBJ2-2	CASSLGQGKDTGELFF
NA	TRBV19	TRBJ1-1	CASSRQPLNTEAFF
NA	TRBV20-1	TRBJ1-1	CSAPTRESAFF
NA	TRBV18	TRBJ1-2	CASSPSTAPNDYGYTF
NA	TRBV4-1	TRBJ1-2	CASSQDIRATVRYTF
NA	TRBV21-1	TRBJ1-4	CASSKLRVVNEKLFF
NA	TRBV30	TRBJ1-2	CAWSGWGTGYTF
NA	TRBV4-3	TRBJ1-3	CASSQGLPGQAGNTIYF
TRBD1	TRBV6-4	TRBJ2-3	CASSEQGASTDTQYF
NA	TRBV7-9	TRBJ2-5	CASSYGEETQYF
NA	TRBV28	TRBJ2-5	CASKSPSVQETQYF
TRBD1	TRBV5-1	TRBJ1-4	CASRVRTGGNEKLFF
TRBD2	TRBV28	TRBJ2-5	CASSPGLAGAETQYF
NA	TRBV9	TRBJ2-7	CASSVDPGARYEQYF
NA	TRBV6-6	TRBJ2-1	CASGGGGEQFF
NA	TRBV30	TRBJ1-5	CAWSVGSGPGTGQPQHF
TRBD1	TRBV11-2	TRBJ2-2	CASSHGTGGTGELFF
NA	TRBV11-2	TRBJ2-7	CASSLAGEGGRYF
NA	TRBV10-2	TRBJ2-2	CASFGAGDTGELFF
NA	TRBV5-1	TRBJ1-1	CASSLGPGNTEAFF
NA	TRBV10-3	TRBJ2-3	CAISETQTSTDTQYF
TRBD2	TRBV10-2	TRBJ2-1	CASRQLAGGYTEQFF
NA	TRBV30	TRBJ2-5	CAWSVGQKRETQYF
NA	TRBV2	TRBJ2-1	CASRGDTASYNEQFF
NA	TRBV11-2	TRBJ1-6	CASSFGTLGDSPLHF
NA	TRBV21-1	TRBJ1-5	CASGRFRTAHSNQPQHF
NA	TRBV6-5	TRBJ2-4	CASRGIPRENIQYF
TRBD1	TRBV10-3	TRBJ2-2	CAIREGTGEIGELFF
NA	TRBV7-9	TRBJ2-1	CASSFGGIYNEQFF
TRBD1	TRBV4-1	TRBJ1-4	CASSLQGATNEKLFF
TRBD1	TRBV30	TRBJ1-2	CASETRDSYYGYTF
TRBD1	TRBV27	TRBJ1-6	CASSSRQGRGSPLHF
TRBD1	TRBV28	TRBJ1-2	CASSQGQGTGYTF
NA	TRBV9	TRBJ2-3	CASSASSTDTQYF
NA	TRBV6-1	TRBJ2-3	CASRLEDTQYF
NA	TRBV28	TRBJ1-2	CASSFAGPNYGYTF
NA	TRBV9	TRBJ1-6	CASSPLGGFGESPLHF
NA	TRBV7-8	TRBJ2-5	CASSFSPEAGETQYF
TRBD2	TRBV19	TRBJ2-1	CASLSGTSSYNEQFF
NA	TRBV7-2	TRBJ2-7	CASSGRTQLEQYF